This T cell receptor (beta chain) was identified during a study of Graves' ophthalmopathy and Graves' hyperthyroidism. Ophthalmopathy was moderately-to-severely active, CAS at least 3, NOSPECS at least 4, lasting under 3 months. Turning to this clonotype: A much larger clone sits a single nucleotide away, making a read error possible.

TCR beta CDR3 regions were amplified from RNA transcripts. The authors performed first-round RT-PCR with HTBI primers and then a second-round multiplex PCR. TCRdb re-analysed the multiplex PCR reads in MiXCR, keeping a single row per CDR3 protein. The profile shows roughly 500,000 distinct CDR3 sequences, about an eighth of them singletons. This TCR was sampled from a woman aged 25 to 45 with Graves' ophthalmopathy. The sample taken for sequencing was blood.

For the CDR3, the DNA is TGCAGTGCTCGGACTAGCGGGGGATTGCAGACCCAGGACTTC. Protein sequence: CSARTSGGLQTQDF. The chain couples TRBV20-1 to TRBJ2-5; TRBD2 agrees at 13 bases. Germline V CDR1 and CDR2: DFQATT, SNEGSKA (reference sequence). The length of the CDR3 is 14 residues.